The 10 T cell receptor beta chains listed next were all sequenced from one sample in a study of T cells in localized non-small cell lung cancer. Produced via immunoSEQ multiplex PCR; TCRdb's table is partial and in-frame only. The sample consists of 75,000 to 85,000 clones, about 84% of them appearing once. This specimen was peripheral blood, taken before any cancer treatment. Receptors originate from a female donor over 55 with stage I lung adenocarcinoma.

The rearrangement links TRBV5-1 to TRBJ2-5; D gene unclear. V was pared by 0 bases and J by 4 bases, with 13 bases between. CDR1 is SGHRS, CDR2 YFSETQ, per germline. There are 15 residues in the CDR3. CDR3 sequence reads: CASSLAGLDRETQYF. CDR3 nucleotides: TGCGCCAGCAGCTTGGCCGGGCTAGATAGAGAGACCCAGTACTTC.

The chain recombines TRBV5-8 with TRBJ2-1, with 13 bases identical to TRBD2. The CDR3 runs 19 residues. Germline V lookup: CDR1 SGHTS, CDR2 YDEGEE. V lost 0 bases to trimming and J lost 0 bases; unmatched junction nucleotides: 6. CDR3 in amino acids: CASSLVSLAGGSSYNEQFF. CDR3 bases: TGTGCCAGCAGCTTGGTATCACTAGCGGGGGGGAGCTCCTACAATGAGCAGTTCTTC.

This rearrangement joins TRBV7-2 to TRBJ1-6, with a possible D match to TRBD1 (6 bases). The CDR3 runs 16 residues. Germline CDR1 reads SGHTA; CDR2 reads FQGNSA. Trimming took off 1 base at V and 7 bases at J, with 14 bases between the two ends. This CDR3 is CASSLDRVGVNSPLHF. The CDR3 DNA reads as TGTGCCAGCAGCTTAGACAGGGTAGGCGTCAATTCACCCCTCCACTTT.

Written as DNA, the CDR3 is TGTGCCAGCAGTGGAGAAGTTAGCAATCAGCCCCAGCATTTT. Its protein is CASSGEVSNQPQHF. The V gene is TRBV6-1, the J gene TRBJ1-5; D ambiguous. CDR1 and CDR2 (germline): MNHNS, SASEGT. With 4 bases removed from V and 0 bases from J, the gap between germline ends came to 7 bases. The CDR3 contains 14 residues.

V and J are TRBV29-1 and TRBJ2-7; 8 nucleotides align to TRBD1. Germline V gives CDR1 SQVTM, CDR2 ANQGSEA. The CDR3 has 14 residues. The ends lost 6 bases at V and 0 bases at J; junction bases unmatched: 7. The CDR3 loop is CSVSRTGSSYEQYF. DNA of the CDR3: TGCAGCGTCTCGCGGACAGGGAGCTCCTACGAGCAGTACTTC.

CDR3 DNA sequence: TGCGCCAGCAGCGTAACCCCGGGACTAAGTAGCGGTGAGCAGTTCTTC. Translated, it gives CASSVTPGLSSGEQFF. The V call is TRBV4-3, the J call TRBJ2-1; 7 nucleotides match TRBD2. V was pared by 5 bases and J by 9 bases, with 16 bases of the junction left unmatched. In germline, CDR1 is LGHNA, CDR2 YSLEER. The CDR3 totals 16 residues.

The gene calls are TRBV6-6 and TRBJ1-1; 10 bases fit TRBD1. Trimming at V came to 7 bases and at J to 1 base, leaving 9 bases not matched to a gene. CDR1 and CDR2 from the germline V gene are MNHNY and SVGAGI (reference sequence). This CDR3 has 16 amino acids. CDR3 loop: CASTLGQGEKNTEAFF. CDR3 nucleotide sequence: TGTGCCAGCACCCTTGGACAGGGGGAAAAGAACACTGAAGCTTTCTTT.

The J gene is TRBJ1-1, the V gene TRBV6-6, with D unresolved. CDR1 and CDR2 (germline): MNHNY, SVGAGI (reference sequence). Trimming removed 0 bases from V and 1 base from J, with 6 bases in between. The CDR3 covers 14 residues. CDR3 loop: CASSYSGSNTEAFF. As DNA, the CDR3 is TGTGCCAGCAGTTACTCGGGTTCGAACACTGAAGCTTTCTTT.

This clone was recorded only once. The V gene is TRBV18, the J gene TRBJ2-7; D may be TRBD1 or TRBD2 (5 bases each). Germline values: CDR1 KGHSH, CDR2 LQKENI. V was pared by 2 bases and J by 5 bases, with 16 bases between. The CDR3 loop spans 15 amino acids. The CDR3 region has the DNA TGTGCCAGCTCACCAGGGAGACAGAGGATGAACGAGCAGTACTTC. It specifies CASSPGRQRMNEQYF.

The rearrangement links TRBV27 to TRBJ2-7; possibly TRBD2 for D (7 bases). Trimming shortened V by 10 bases and J by 3 bases, and 19 bases separated the two germline ends. The germline V gene has CDR1 MNHEY and CDR2 SMNVEV (reference sequence). This CDR3 is 14 amino acids long. DNA for the CDR3: TGTGCCACCGCGATAAGGGGGGGAATCTACGAGCAGTACTTC. It translates to CATAIRGGIYEQYF.